The present T cell receptor beta chain was sequenced within a study of blood T cell repertoires in COVID-19. Study-level information: Researchers got acute and convalescent COVID-19 samples from the United States, Italy and Spain. Sources were T cells, B-cell-depleted T cells, or PBMCs; the material itself was cDNA or gDNA.

As processed by the authors: Nucleated cell counts were estimated from reference gene primer amplification. The protocol was immunoSEQ multiplex PCR, while the TCRdb copy is restricted to in-frame clones and leaves out a portion. The V and J calls and clone size come from that table; D and trimming were worked out from the DNA. The sample holds about 280,000 clones, around 90% seen once. This CDR3 contains 15 residues. Looked up from germline, CDR1 is SEHNR and CDR2 is FQNEAQ (reference sequence). The V and J ends lost 4 bases and 6 bases respectively, with 15 bases between them. This clonotype was obtained from a man younger than 35 with active or convalescent COVID-19. Sequencing used peripheral blood. The chain recombines TRBV7-9 with TRBJ2-2, with D perhaps TRBD1 (6 bases). This chain's CDR3 is CASSYEAQGPGELFF. CDR3 in DNA: TGTGCCAGCAGCTACGAGGCACAGGGTCCCGGGGAGCTGTTTTTT.